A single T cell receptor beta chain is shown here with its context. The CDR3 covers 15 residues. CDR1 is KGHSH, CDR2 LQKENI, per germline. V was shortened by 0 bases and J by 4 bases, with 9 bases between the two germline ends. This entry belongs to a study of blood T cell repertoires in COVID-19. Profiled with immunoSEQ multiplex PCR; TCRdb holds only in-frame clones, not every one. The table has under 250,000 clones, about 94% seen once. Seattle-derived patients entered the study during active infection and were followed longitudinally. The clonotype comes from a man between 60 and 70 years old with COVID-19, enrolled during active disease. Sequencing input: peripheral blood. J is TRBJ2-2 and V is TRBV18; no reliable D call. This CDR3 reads CASSPPTGSTGELFF. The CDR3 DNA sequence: TGTGCCAGCTCACCACCGACTGGATCCACCGGGGAGCTGTTTTTT.